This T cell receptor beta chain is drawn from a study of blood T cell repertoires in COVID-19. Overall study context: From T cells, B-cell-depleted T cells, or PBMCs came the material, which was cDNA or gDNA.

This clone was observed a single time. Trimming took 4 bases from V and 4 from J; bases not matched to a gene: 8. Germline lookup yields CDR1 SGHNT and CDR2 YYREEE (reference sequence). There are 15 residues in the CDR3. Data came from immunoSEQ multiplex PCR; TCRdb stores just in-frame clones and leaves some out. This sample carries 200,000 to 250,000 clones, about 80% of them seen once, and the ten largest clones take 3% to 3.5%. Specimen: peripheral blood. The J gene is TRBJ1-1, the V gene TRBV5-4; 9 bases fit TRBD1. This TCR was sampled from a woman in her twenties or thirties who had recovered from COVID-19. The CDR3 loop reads CASSAGQGQFTEAFF. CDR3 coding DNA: TGTGCCAGCAGCGCCGGACAGGGGCAGTTCACTGAAGCTTTCTTT.